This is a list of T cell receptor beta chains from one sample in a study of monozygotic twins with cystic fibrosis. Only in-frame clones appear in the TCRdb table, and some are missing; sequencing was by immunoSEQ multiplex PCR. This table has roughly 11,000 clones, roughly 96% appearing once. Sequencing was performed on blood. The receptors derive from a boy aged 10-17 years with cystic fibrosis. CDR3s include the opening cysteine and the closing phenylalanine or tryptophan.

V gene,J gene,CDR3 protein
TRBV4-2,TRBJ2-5,CASSQDLRWEETQYF
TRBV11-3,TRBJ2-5,CASSSRGLGRETQYF
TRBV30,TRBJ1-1,CAWSVFIDTEAFF
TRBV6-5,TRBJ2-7,CASTGTGREQYF
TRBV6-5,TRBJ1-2,CASSYGQGSYGYTF
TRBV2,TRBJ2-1,CASSDVRRVGYNEQFF
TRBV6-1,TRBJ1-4,CASSQPGEEKLFF
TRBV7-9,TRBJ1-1,CASSLGALNLMKMNTEAFF
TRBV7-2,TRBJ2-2,CASSLSVTSGELFF
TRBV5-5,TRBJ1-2,CASAPWWGQGSTYGYTF
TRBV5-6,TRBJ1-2,CASSLAPGATQGYTF
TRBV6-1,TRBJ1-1,CASSDRRNTEAFF
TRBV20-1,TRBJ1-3,CSARSQDTIYF
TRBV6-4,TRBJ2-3,CASSGSGSPTDTQYF
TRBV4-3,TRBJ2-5,CASSLSGTSQETQYF
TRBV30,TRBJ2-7,CAWSKNYEQYF
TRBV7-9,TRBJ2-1,CASSLAEAAGVIYNEQFF
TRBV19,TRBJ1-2,CASAGPVDYGYTF
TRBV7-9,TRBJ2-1,CASSPTYNEQFF
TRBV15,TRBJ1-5,CATSATGQAYSNQPQHF
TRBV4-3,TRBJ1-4,CASSPIQTGKGEKLFF
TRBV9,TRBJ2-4,CASSPPNNIQYF
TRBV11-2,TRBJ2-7,CASLRDISYEQYF
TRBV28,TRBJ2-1,CASKGRVPYNEQFF
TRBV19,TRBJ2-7,CASSQPGTASYEQYF
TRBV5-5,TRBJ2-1,CASSSWGGNEQFF
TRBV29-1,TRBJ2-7,CSVRDRTSYEQYF
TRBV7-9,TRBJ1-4,CASSRNTNPGNEKLFF
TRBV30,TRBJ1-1,CAWNRAAEAFF
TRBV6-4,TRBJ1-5,CASSQGDLQPQHF
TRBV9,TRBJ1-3,CASDTRTGSGNTIYF
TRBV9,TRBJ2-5,CASSSTSRIFKAQYF
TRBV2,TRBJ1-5,CASSTRDYYSNQPQHF
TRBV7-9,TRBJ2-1,CASRMPAPYNEQFF
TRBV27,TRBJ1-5,CASSLSKQGAQPQHF
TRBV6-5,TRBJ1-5,CASSQTYGGNQPQHF
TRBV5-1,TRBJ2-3,CASSFVARYLTDTQYF
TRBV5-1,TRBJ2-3,CASSLEGGTDTQYF
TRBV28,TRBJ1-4,CASRAGGRKLFF
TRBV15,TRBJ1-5,CATSRPQGSRGGGGLNSNQPQHF
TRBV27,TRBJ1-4,CASRQFVGDEKLFF
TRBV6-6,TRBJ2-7,CASSGQSRREQYF
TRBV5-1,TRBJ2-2,CASSWTSGGARELFF
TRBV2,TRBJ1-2,CASTIAAYGYTF
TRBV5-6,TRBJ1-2,CASSLGQNNYGYTF
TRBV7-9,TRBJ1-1,CATHIQGNTEAFF
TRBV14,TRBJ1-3,CASSPSNSGNTIYF
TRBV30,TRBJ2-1,CAWSDQNEQFF